The rows below give T cell receptor beta chains drawn from one sample of a study of cytomegalovirus exposure and HLA in healthy donors. The repertoire was sequenced with immunoSEQ multiplex PCR; TCRdb's copy has only in-frame clones and lacks some. The repertoire has roughly 100,000 clones, 76% of them found once; the top ten carry 7.5% to 9%. Sequencing was performed on PBMCs. All receptors come from a middle-aged man in good health and CMV-seropositive. The CDR3 runs from the conserved cysteine through the conserved F or W. The D gene is left open where the match is weak. Clone size appears in some rows only: once, few, many, or a class for an expanded clone.

V: TRBV30; J: TRBJ2-5; D: TRBD2; length: 18; size: .; CDR3: CAWSPGTSGAILQETQYF; DNA: TGTGCCTGGAGTCCCGGGACTAGCGGGGCGATACTCCAAGAGACCCAGTACTTC
V: TRBV6-5; J: TRBJ2-7; D: TRBD1; length: 12; size: .; CDR3: CASRSPTGKQYF; DNA: TGTGCCAGCAGAAGCCCGACAGGGAAACAGTACTTC
V: TRBV29-1; J: TRBJ2-5; D: TRBD1; length: 13; size: .; CDR3: CSGSRDRVETQYF; DNA: TGCAGCGGGAGCCGGGACAGGGTCGAGACCCAGTACTTC
V: TRBV18; J: TRBJ2-1; D: TRBD1; length: 17; size: .; CDR3: CASSPRTGGNSYNEQFF; DNA: TGTGCCAGCTCACCCCGGACAGGGGGTAACTCCTACAATGAGCAGTTCTTC
V: TRBV5-8; J: TRBJ2-1; D: .; length: 14; size: few; CDR3: CASSKGESYNEQFF; DNA: TGTGCCAGCAGCAAGGGGGAGTCCTACAATGAGCAGTTCTTC
V: TRBV7-9; J: TRBJ1-1; D: .; length: 14; size: .; CDR3: CASSLEGRNTEAFF; DNA: TGTGCCAGCAGCTTAGAGGGGCGGAACACTGAAGCTTTCTTT
V: TRBV6-1; J: TRBJ2-1; D: TRBD2; length: 14; size: .; CDR3: CASTGSGGRNEQFF; DNA: TGTGCCAGCACGGGGAGCGGGGGGCGCAATGAGCAGTTCTTC
V: TRBV19; J: TRBJ1-1; D: TRBD1; length: 14; size: few; CDR3: CASTKGQPNTEAFF; DNA: TGTGCCAGTACCAAGGGACAGCCGAACACTGAAGCTTTCTTT
V: TRBV19; J: TRBJ2-7; D: .; length: 17; size: .; CDR3: CASSIDNTAGFSYEQYF; DNA: TGTGCCAGTAGTATAGATAATACGGCGGGTTTCTCCTACGAGCAGTACTTC
V: TRBV6-6; J: TRBJ2-5; D: TRBD1; length: 13; size: .; CDR3: CASRSTGVETQYF; DNA: TGTGCCAGCAGATCGACAGGGGTGGAGACCCAGTACTTC
V: TRBV10-2; J: TRBJ1-2; D: .; length: 14; size: .; CDR3: CASSVSQGSRGYTF; DNA: TGCGCCAGCAGTGTCTCTCAGGGGAGCCGTGGCTACACCTTC
V: TRBV30; J: TRBJ2-1; D: TRBD2; length: 15; size: .; CDR3: CAAPLGGGSYNEQFF; DNA: TGTGCCGCTCCCCTGGGCGGGGGCTCCTACAATGAGCAGTTCTTC
V: TRBV19; J: TRBJ1-2; D: TRBD1; length: 14; size: .; CDR3: CASSTRDRSYGYTF; DNA: TGTGCCAGTAGTACCCGGGACAGAAGTTATGGCTACACCTTC
V: TRBV7-9; J: TRBJ1-4; D: .; length: 14; size: .; CDR3: CASSSARRGEKLFF; DNA: TGTGCCAGCAGCTCTGCCCGTCGGGGTGAAAAACTGTTTTTT
V: TRBV15; J: TRBJ1-2; D: .; length: 12; size: .; CDR3: CATSRDLGGYTF; DNA: TGTGCCACCAGCAGAGATCTCGGGGGCTACACCTTC
V: TRBV30; J: TRBJ1-2; D: TRBD1; length: 15; size: .; CDR3: CAWRARTGFNYGYTF; DNA: TGTGCCTGGAGAGCTCGGACAGGGTTTAACTATGGCTACACCTTC